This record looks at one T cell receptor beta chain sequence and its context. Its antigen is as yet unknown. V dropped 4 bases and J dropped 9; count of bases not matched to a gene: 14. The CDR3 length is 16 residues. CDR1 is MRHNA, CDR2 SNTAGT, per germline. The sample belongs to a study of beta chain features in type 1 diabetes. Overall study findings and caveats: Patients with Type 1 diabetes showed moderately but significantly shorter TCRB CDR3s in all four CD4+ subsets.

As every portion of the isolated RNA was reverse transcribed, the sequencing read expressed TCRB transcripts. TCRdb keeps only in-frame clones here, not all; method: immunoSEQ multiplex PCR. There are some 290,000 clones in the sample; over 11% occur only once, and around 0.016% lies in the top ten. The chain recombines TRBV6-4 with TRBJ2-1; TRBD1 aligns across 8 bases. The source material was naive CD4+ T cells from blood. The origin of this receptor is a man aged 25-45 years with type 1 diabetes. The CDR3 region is CASSVGEAGGKGEQFF. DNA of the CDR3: TGTGCCAGCAGTGTAGGAGAGGCAGGGGGCAAGGGTGAGCAGTTCTTC.